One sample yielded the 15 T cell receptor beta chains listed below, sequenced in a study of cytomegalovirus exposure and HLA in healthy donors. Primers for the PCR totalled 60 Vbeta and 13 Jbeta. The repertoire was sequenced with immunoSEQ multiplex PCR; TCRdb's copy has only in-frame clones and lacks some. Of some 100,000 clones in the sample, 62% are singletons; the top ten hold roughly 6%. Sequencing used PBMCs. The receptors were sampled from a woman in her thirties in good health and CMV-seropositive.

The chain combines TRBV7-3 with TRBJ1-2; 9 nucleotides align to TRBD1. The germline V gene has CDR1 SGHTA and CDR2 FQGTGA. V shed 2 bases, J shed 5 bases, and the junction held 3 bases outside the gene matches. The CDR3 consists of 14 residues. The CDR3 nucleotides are TGTGCCAGCAGCTTACAGGGACAGGGTTATGGCTACACCTTC. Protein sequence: CASSLQGQGYGYTF.

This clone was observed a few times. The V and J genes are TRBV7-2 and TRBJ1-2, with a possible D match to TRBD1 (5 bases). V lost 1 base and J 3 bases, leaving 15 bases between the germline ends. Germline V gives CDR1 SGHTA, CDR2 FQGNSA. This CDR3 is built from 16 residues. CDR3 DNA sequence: TGTGCCAGCAGCTTAGATGGGGCAGGGTTGGACTATGGCTACACCTTC. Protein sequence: CASSLDGAGLDYGYTF.

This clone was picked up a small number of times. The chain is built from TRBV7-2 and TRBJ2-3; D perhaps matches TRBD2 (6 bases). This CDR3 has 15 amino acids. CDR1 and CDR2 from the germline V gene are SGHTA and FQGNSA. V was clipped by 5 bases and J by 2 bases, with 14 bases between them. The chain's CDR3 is CASSLRDFYTDTQYF. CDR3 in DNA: TGTGCCAGCAGCCTACGGGACTTTTACACAGATACGCAGTATTTT.

The CDR3 DNA sequence: TGCGCCAGCAGCCGGACAGGGAGTGGGGCCAACGTCCTGACTTTC. Residues: CASSRTGSGANVLTF. V and J are TRBV4-3 and TRBJ2-6; 8 nucleotides agree with TRBD1. The CDR3 sequence is 15 residues long. CDR1 LGHNA and CDR2 YSLEER come from the germline V gene. J was trimmed by 3 bases and V by 4 bases; bases with no gene match: 2.

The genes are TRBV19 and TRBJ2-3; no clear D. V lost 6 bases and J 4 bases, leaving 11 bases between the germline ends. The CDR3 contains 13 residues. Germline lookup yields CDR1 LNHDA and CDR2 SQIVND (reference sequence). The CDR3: CASRERSPDTQYF. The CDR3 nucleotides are TGTGCCAGTAGAGAGCGCAGTCCAGATACGCAGTATTTT.

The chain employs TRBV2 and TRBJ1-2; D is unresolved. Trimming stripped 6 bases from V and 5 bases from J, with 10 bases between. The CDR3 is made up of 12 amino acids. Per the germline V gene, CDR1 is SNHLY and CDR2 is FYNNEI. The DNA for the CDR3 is TGTGCCAGCAGAATAGATTTTTATGGCTACACCTTC. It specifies CASRIDFYGYTF.

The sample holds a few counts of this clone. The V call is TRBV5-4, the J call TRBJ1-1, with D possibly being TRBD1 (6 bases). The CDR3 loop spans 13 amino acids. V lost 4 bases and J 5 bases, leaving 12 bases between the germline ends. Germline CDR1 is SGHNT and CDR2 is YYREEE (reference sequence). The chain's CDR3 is CASSIRGRTEAFF. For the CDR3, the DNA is TGTGCCAGCAGCATTAGGGGGAGAACTGAAGCTTTCTTT.

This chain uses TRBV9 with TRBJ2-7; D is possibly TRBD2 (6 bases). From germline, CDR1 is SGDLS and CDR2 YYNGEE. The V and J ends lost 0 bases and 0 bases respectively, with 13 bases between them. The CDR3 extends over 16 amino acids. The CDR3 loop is CASSVGVGGYSYEQYF. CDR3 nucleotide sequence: TGTGCCAGCAGCGTAGGCGTGGGGGGATACTCCTACGAGCAGTACTTC.

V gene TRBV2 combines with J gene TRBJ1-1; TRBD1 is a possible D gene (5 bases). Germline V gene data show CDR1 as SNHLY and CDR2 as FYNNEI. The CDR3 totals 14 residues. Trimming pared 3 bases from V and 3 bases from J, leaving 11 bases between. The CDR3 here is CASSDRQGDTEAFF. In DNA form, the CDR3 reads TGTGCCAGCAGTGATCGGCAGGGTGACACTGAAGCTTTCTTT. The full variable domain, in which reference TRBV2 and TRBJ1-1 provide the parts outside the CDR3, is EPEVTQTPSHQVTQMGQEVILRCVPISNHLYFYWYRQILGQKVEFLVSFYNNEISEKSEIFDDQFSVERPDGSNFTLKIRSTKLEDSAMYFCASSDRQGDTEAFFGQGTRLTVV.

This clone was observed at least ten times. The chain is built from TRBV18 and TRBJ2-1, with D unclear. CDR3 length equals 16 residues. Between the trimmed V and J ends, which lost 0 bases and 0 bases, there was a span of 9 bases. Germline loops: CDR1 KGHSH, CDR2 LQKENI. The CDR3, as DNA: TGTGCCAGCTCACCACCACTATGGTACTCCTACAATGAGCAGTTCTTC. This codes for CASSPPLWYSYNEQFF. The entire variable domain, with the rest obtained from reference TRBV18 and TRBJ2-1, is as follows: NAGVMQNPRHLVRRRGQEARLRCSPMKGHSHVYWYRQLPEEGLKFMVYLQKENIIDESGMPKERFSAEFPKEGPSILRIQQVVRGDSAAYFCASSPPLWYSYNEQFFGPGTRLTVL.

Here the CDR3 DNA reads TGTGCCAGCAGCTCTGGGACTAGCGGGGGGTTTTACAATGAGCAGTTCTTC. This codes for CASSSGTSGGFYNEQFF. The chain employs TRBV7-6 and TRBJ2-1; 15 bases fit TRBD2. The V gene end was trimmed by 4 bases and the J gene end by 4 bases; junction bases not matched to a gene: 5. Germline lookup yields CDR1 SGHVS and CDR2 FNYEAQ. This CDR3 spans 17 amino acids.

CDR3 sequence (DNA): TGTGCCACCTCGACAGGGTGGGAGACCCAGTACTTC. Protein sequence: CATSTGWETQYF. This sequence joins TRBV5-6 and TRBJ2-5, with 7 nucleotides matching TRBD1. There are 12 residues in the CDR3. Germline V CDR1 and CDR2: SGHDT, YYEEEE. V lost 9 bases, J lost 5 bases, and 7 bases stayed unmatched.

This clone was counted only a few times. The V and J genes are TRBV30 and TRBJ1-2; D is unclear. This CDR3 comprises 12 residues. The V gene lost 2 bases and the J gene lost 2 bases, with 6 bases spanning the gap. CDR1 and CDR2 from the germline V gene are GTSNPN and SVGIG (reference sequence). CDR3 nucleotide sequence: TGTGCCTGGAGTAACACCAACTATGGCTACACCTTC. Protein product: CAWSNTNYGYTF.

In DNA form, the CDR3 reads TGTGCCAGCAGTTCCGATGGACTAGCGGGGGGAGAGACCCAGTACTTC. This codes for CASSSDGLAGGETQYF. The chain recombines TRBV28 with TRBJ2-5; 14 bases line up with TRBD2. The CDR3 contains 16 residues. The J segment lost 4 bases and the V segment lost 4 bases, leaving 5 bases of the junction unmatched. Germline loops: CDR1 MDHEN, CDR2 SYDVKM. The variable domain in full, completed from reference TRBV28 and TRBJ2-5, reads DVKVTQSSRYLVKRTGEKVFLECVQDMDHENMFWYRQDPGLGLRLIYFSYDVKMKEKGDIPEGYSVSREKKERFSLILESASTNQTSMYLCASSSDGLAGGETQYFGPGTRLLVL.

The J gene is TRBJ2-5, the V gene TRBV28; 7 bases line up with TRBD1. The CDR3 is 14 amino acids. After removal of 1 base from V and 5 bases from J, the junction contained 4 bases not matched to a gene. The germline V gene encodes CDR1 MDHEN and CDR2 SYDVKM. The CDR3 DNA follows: TGTGCCAGCAGTTTATCGGGACAGTTCGAGACCCAGTACTTC. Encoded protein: CASSLSGQFETQYF.